Listed here are 15 T cell receptor beta chains from one sample, sequenced in a study of cytotoxic CD8 clonotypes in ibrutinib-treated CLL. Profiling relied on immunoSEQ multiplex PCR, and the TCRdb table lists in-frame clones only, not all of them. The sample consists of about 250,000 clones, roughly 70% of them appearing once. The sequencing here drew on PBMCs, taken after 24 months of ibrutinib treatment. The source of these receptors is a human donor with chronic lymphocytic leukemia.

This chain connects TRBV7-9 to TRBJ2-3; D is perhaps TRBD1 or TRBD2 (5 bases each). V lost 3 bases and J 1 base, leaving 14 bases between the germline ends. The CDR3 has 16 amino acids. CDR1 is SEHNR, CDR2 FQNEAQ, per germline (reference sequence). In nucleotides, the CDR3 is TGTGCCAGCAGCTTCCTGGCCGGGGCCGGCACAGATACGCAGTATTTT. Residues: CASSFLAGAGTDTQYF.

V and J are TRBV7-6 and TRBJ2-1; TRBD2 aligns across 11 bases. There are 19 residues in the CDR3. V lost 1 base and J lost 0; bases outside the gene matches: 8. CDR1 SGHVS and CDR2 FNYEAQ come from the germline V gene. CDR3 sequence: CASSLGLAGGLSSYNEQFF. CDR3 in DNA: TGTGCCAGCAGCTTAGGTCTAGCGGGAGGCCTAAGCTCCTACAATGAGCAGTTCTTC.

The chain couples TRBV6-4 to TRBJ2-2, with 9 nucleotides matching TRBD1. The CDR3 is 18 residues long. Unmatched junction bases numbered 17, after V lost 11 bases and J lost 1 base. Germline assignment: CDR1 MRHNA and CDR2 SNTAGT. The CDR3 sequence: CAVLKPDRGIMNTGELFF. The CDR3, as DNA: TGTGCCGTACTTAAACCGGACAGGGGAATAATGAACACCGGGGAGCTGTTTTTT.

The genes are TRBV28 and TRBJ2-7, with 8 nucleotides matching TRBD2. CDR1 is MDHEN, CDR2 SYDVKM, per germline. Trimming cost V 8 bases and J 2 bases; bases outside gene matches: 8. The CDR3 has 14 amino acids. The CDR3 loop is CASGPLAATYEQYF. In nucleotides, the CDR3 is TGTGCCAGCGGTCCACTAGCGGCAACCTACGAGCAGTACTTC.

CDR3 loop: CSGLQETQYF. Here the CDR3 DNA reads TGCTCGGGACTCCAAGAGACCCAGTACTTC. The V and J genes are TRBV20-1 and TRBJ2-5; D might be TRBD2 (6 bases). The CDR3 contains 10 residues. Germline V gene sequence: CDR1 DFQATT, CDR2 SNEGSKA (reference sequence).

The CDR3 DNA reads as TGTGCCAGCAGTGACGCAGCTGAAGCTTTCTTT. Residues: CASSDAAEAFF. The genes are TRBV6-5 and TRBJ1-1; D remains unclear. Germline values: CDR1 MNHEY, CDR2 SVGAGI. This CDR3 region has 11 residues. Trimming removed 5 bases at V and 6 bases at J, with 7 bases between.

For the CDR3, the DNA is TGTGCCAGCAGTCCGCGTGTTAGCGGGGCCGGGGATACGCAGTATTTT. Translating it yields CASSPRVSGAGDTQYF. The chain uses TRBV28 and TRBJ2-3; 8 bases align to TRBD2. This CDR3 comprises 16 residues. Looked up from germline, CDR1 is MDHEN and CDR2 is SYDVKM. V trimming: 5 bases; J trimming: 6 bases; junction bases outside the gene matches: 13.

Note on this clone: Other nucleotide sequences in the sample specify the same CDR3. The gene calls are TRBV5-1 and TRBJ1-3; TRBD1 is a possible D gene (5 bases). The CDR3 runs to 14 residues. V shed 0 bases and J shed 1 base, with 5 bases lying between them. Germline V gene data show CDR1 as SGHRS and CDR2 as YFSETQ. This chain's CDR3 is CASSLEGSGNTIYF. The DNA of the CDR3 is TGCGCCAGCAGCTTGGAGGGGTCTGGAAACACCATATATTTT.

CDR3 sequence (DNA): TGTGCCAGCGGAGGAGACAAGACCTACGAGCAGTACTTC. It specifies CASGGDKTYEQYF. The chain uses TRBV28 and TRBJ2-7, with a tentative D call TRBD2 (5 bases). V was shortened by 8 bases and J by 2 bases, with 13 bases between the two germline ends. The length of the CDR3 is 13 residues. Germline CDR1 and CDR2: MDHEN and SYDVKM.

The V call is TRBV6-6, the J call TRBJ1-2; D call uncertain. The V and J ends lost 7 bases and 0 bases respectively, with 15 bases between them. The CDR3 loop spans 15 amino acids. CDR1 and CDR2 from the germline V gene are MNHNY and SVGAGI (reference sequence). In nucleotides, the CDR3 is TGTGCCAGCAACTTAAGGTGGGATGCTAACTATGGCTACACCTTC. Translated: CASNLRWDANYGYTF.

This sequence joins TRBV30 and TRBJ2-7; D is uncertain. The germline V gene encodes CDR1 GTSNPN and CDR2 SVGIG (reference sequence). There are 11 residues in the CDR3. CDR3 DNA: TGTGCTTTAGGCAGTTCCTACGAGCAGTACTTC. As protein: CALGSSYEQYF.

This chain links TRBV7-8 with TRBJ1-6, with no clear D. Per germline, CDR1 SGHVS and CDR2 FQNEAQ. Trimming took off 0 bases at V and 5 bases at J, with 11 bases between the two ends. The CDR3 loop spans 16 amino acids. CDR3 amino acids: CASSLARSLNNSPLHF. The CDR3 DNA reads as TGTGCCAGCAGCTTAGCCCGCAGCCTTAATAATTCACCCCTCCACTTT.

There are a few counts of this clone. The chain recombines TRBV18 with TRBJ2-1; 11 nucleotides agree with TRBD2. Germline V gene data show CDR1 as KGHSH and CDR2 as LQKENI. The CDR3 has 17 residues. V dropped 0 bases and J dropped 5; count of bases not matched to a gene: 6. In DNA, the CDR3 is TGTGCCAGCTCACCACCGATAGGGACTAGCGGAGACAATGAGCAGTTCTTC. Translation gives CASSPPIGTSGDNEQFF.

In its sample, this clone was seen a few times. The rearrangement joins TRBV9 to TRBJ1-1; 7 bases match TRBD1. CDR1 and CDR2 (germline): SGDLS, YYNGEE. This CDR3 has 14 amino acids. V lost 3 bases and J lost 2; bases outside the gene matches: 4. The CDR3, as DNA: TGTGCCAGCAGCGGGGACAGCCTAAACACTGAAGCTTTCTTT. Translating gives CASSGDSLNTEAFF.

The chain combines TRBV4-3 with TRBJ2-7, with D tentatively TRBD1 or TRBD2 (5 bases each). Germline loops: CDR1 LGHNA, CDR2 YSLEER. The CDR3 is 14 residues long. The V and J ends lost 1 base and 6 bases respectively, with 13 bases between them. This CDR3 is CASSQGQGGTEQYF. The CDR3 DNA follows: TGCGCCAGCAGCCAAGGGCAGGGTGGGACCGAGCAGTACTTC.